The 20 T cell receptor beta chains below were found in one sample sequenced in a study of cytomegalovirus exposure and HLA in healthy donors. 60 Vbeta and 13 Jbeta primers were used in PCR. Libraries were prepared by immunoSEQ multiplex PCR; TCRdb keeps only in-frame clonotypes and omits some of them. This sample has approximately 84,000 clones, with approximately 69% found just once. Sequenced input: PBMCs. The receptors here all came from a man aged 40-50 years in good health and CMV-seropositive.

This sequence joins TRBV10-1 and TRBJ2-3; possible D gene TRBD2, 5 bases. Per the germline V gene, CDR1 is WNHNN and CDR2 is SYGVQD (reference sequence). Trimming took off 3 bases at V and 1 base at J, with 14 bases between the two ends. CDR3 length equals 16 residues. DNA of the CDR3: TGCGCCAGCAGTGACGGGGAGCTTAAGGGCACAGATACGCAGTATTTT. Translated: CASSDGELKGTDTQYF.

The chain links TRBV5-1 to TRBJ2-5, with TRBD1 as a possible D gene (5 bases). V lost 0 bases to trimming and J lost 1 base, with 10 bases between them. Germline assignment: CDR1 SGHRS and CDR2 YFSETQ. The CDR3 contains 15 residues. For the CDR3, the DNA is TGCGCCAGCAGCTTGGTTACAGGCCCCCAAGAGACCCAGTACTTC. Translated, it gives CASSLVTGPQETQYF.

The chain combines TRBV7-3 with TRBJ2-3; D perhaps matches TRBD1 (6 bases). Trimming shortened V by 1 base and J by 4 bases, and 12 bases separated the two germline ends. The CDR3 has 15 amino acids. Germline loops: CDR1 SGHTA, CDR2 FQGTGA. DNA of the CDR3: TGTGCCAGCAGCTTAAGAGGACAGTCCTCAGATACGCAGTATTTT. Its protein is CASSLRGQSSDTQYF.

CDR3 DNA: TGTGCCAGCAGCAAGAACAGGGGTACTGAAGCTTTCTTT. Protein product: CASSKNRGTEAFF. The V gene is TRBV4-2, the J gene TRBJ1-1, with 7 bases fitting TRBD1. CDR1 and CDR2 from the germline V gene are LGHNA and YNFKEQ. J lost 5 bases, V lost 5 bases, and 5 bases had no gene match. This CDR3 spans 13 amino acids.

The V gene is TRBV12-5, the J gene TRBJ2-2; tentatively, D is TRBD1 (7 bases). CDR3 length: 18 amino acids. V lost 4 bases to trimming and J lost 5 bases, with 23 bases between them. The germline CDR1 and CDR2 sequences are LGHNT and FRNRAP. CDR3 in amino acids: CASGWSPSRGAGTGELFF. The CDR3 nucleotides are TGTGCTAGTGGTTGGTCCCCTAGCAGGGGGGCGGGGACCGGGGAGCTGTTTTTT.

The V call is TRBV10-3, the J call TRBJ1-2; no firm D call. Per the germline V gene, CDR1 is ENHRY and CDR2 is SYGVKD. Between the trimmed V and J ends, which lost 4 bases and 3 bases, there was a span of 9 bases. The CDR3 consists of 13 residues. CDR3 bases: TGTGCCATCAGTGTAGAACGGTACTATGGCTACACCTTC. It yields the protein CAISVERYYGYTF.

This clone was recorded a few times. The chain's CDR3 is CASSQVSRTGAYEQYF. CDR3 DNA: TGTGCCAGCAGCCAAGTGTCCCGGACAGGGGCCTACGAGCAGTACTTC. The rearrangement uses TRBV4-2 and TRBJ2-7, with 9 bases aligning to TRBD1. CDR1 LGHNA and CDR2 YNFKEQ come from the germline V gene. CDR3 size: 16 residues. J gave up 2 bases and V 1 base, and 6 bases lay outside the gene matches.

This chain uses TRBV19 with TRBJ2-7; TRBD1 agrees at 12 bases. Germline V CDR1 and CDR2: LNHDA, SQIVND (reference sequence). V shed 5 bases, J shed 5 bases, and the junction held 4 bases outside the gene matches. The CDR3 has 14 residues. The CDR3 region is CASSLGQGAHEQYF. DNA of the CDR3: TGTGCCAGTAGTTTGGGACAGGGGGCCCACGAGCAGTACTTC. Combining the CDR3 with reference TRBV19 and TRBJ2-7 gives the whole variable domain DGGITQSPKYLFRKEGQNVTLSCEQNLNHDAMYWYRQDPGQGLRLIYYSQIVNDFQKGDIAEGYSVSREKKESFPLTVTSAQKNPTAFYLCASSLGQGAHEQYFGPGTRLTVT.

V usage is TRBV19 and J usage is TRBJ2-7, with D perhaps TRBD1 (5 bases). V shed 11 bases and J shed 3 bases, with 14 bases lying between them. Looked up from germline, CDR1 is LNHDA and CDR2 is SQIVND (reference sequence). The CDR3 is 12 residues long. The CDR3 DNA reads TGTGCCGGAGACGACAGACACTACGAGCAGTACTTC. Its translation is CAGDDRHYEQYF.

This rearrangement joins TRBV5-4 to TRBJ1-6; TRBD1 agrees at 7 bases. The CDR3 covers 15 residues. Unmatched junction bases numbered 4, after V lost 0 bases and J lost 7 bases. CDR1 and CDR2 (germline): SGHNT, YYREEE (reference sequence). This CDR3 reads CASSLDRGANSPLHF. CDR3 DNA: TGTGCCAGCAGCTTGGACAGGGGCGCAAATTCACCCCTCCACTTT.

The chain uses TRBV29-1 and TRBJ2-7; 8 positions match TRBD1. Germline V lookup: CDR1 SQVTM, CDR2 ANQGSEA. This CDR3 region has 13 residues. V shed 6 bases and J 0 bases; nucleotides not matched to a gene: 4. The CDR3 here is CSVDTGGSYEQYF. The CDR3 DNA sequence: TGCAGCGTAGACACAGGGGGCTCCTACGAGCAGTACTTC.

This clone is labeled as medium-sized. V is TRBV12-5 and J is TRBJ1-1; weak D call: TRBD1 (5 bases). The CDR3 spans 16 residues. Germline CDR1 is LGHNT and CDR2 is FRNRAP. V shed 1 base and J shed 6 bases, with 18 bases lying between them. The DNA of the CDR3 is TGTGCTAGTGGTTTGGGTCGCCGGGGGGAAAGGTCTGAAGCTTTCTTT. This codes for CASGLGRRGERSEAFF.

V usage is TRBV7-2 and J usage is TRBJ1-2, with 9 bases lining up with TRBD1. Germline V CDR1 and CDR2: SGHTA, FQGNSA. The CDR3 spans 13 residues. Trimming cost V 5 bases and J 10 bases; bases outside gene matches: 8. Here the CDR3 reads CASSGDRESAYTF. The CDR3 DNA is TGTGCCAGCAGCGGGGACAGGGAATCCGCCTACACCTTC.

The CDR3 nucleotides are TGTGCCAGCACCCCGGGACAGGTCGGTGGCTACACCTTC. Protein: CASTPGQVGGYTF. The V call is TRBV28, the J call TRBJ1-2; TRBD1 aligns across 8 bases. CDR1 and CDR2 (germline): MDHEN, SYDVKM. The CDR3 has 13 residues. Trimming took 7 bases from V and 7 from J; bases not matched to a gene: 8.

The sample holds a few counts of this clone. J is TRBJ1-4 and V is TRBV6-5; D is possibly TRBD1 (6 bases). Germline-derived CDR1 and CDR2 are MNHEY and SVGAGI. V was pared by 6 bases and J by 7 bases, with 12 bases between. This CDR3 spans 13 amino acids. The CDR3 coding sequence is TGTGCCAGCAGAGAAACAGGGCGTGAAAAACTGTTTTTT. Encoded protein: CASRETGREKLFF.

The chain joins TRBV5-1 to TRBJ1-3; D gene ambiguous. V lost 3 bases to trimming and J lost 3 bases, with 10 bases between them. Germline V lookup: CDR1 SGHRS, CDR2 YFSETQ. The CDR3 has 14 residues. The CDR3 DNA is TGCGCCAGCAGCTCGGTGGGAGATGGAAACACCATATATTTT. The encoded protein is CASSSVGDGNTIYF. Full variable domain (missing parts from reference TRBV5-1 and TRBJ1-3): KAGVTQTPRYLIKTRGQQVTLSCSPISGHRSVSWYQQTPGQGLQFLFEYFSETQRNKGNFPGRFSGRQFSNSRSEMNVSTLELGDSALYLCASSSVGDGNTIYFGEGSWLTVV.

The chain joins TRBV2 to TRBJ2-3; TRBD2 aligns across 11 bases. V dropped 4 bases and J dropped 4; count of bases not matched to a gene: 10. The CDR3 spans 17 residues. Looked up from germline, CDR1 is SNHLY and CDR2 is FYNNEI. CDR3 coding DNA: TGTGCCAGCAGTGTTCGGTCTAGCGGGAGGTCAGCAGATACGCAGTATTTT. This encodes CASSVRSSGRSADTQYF. Based on the CDR3 plus reference TRBV2 and TRBJ2-3, the full variable domain is EPEVTQTPSHQVTQMGQEVILRCVPISNHLYFYWYRQILGQKVEFLVSFYNNEISEKSEIFDDQFSVERPDGSNFTLKIRSTKLEDSAMYFCASSVRSSGRSADTQYFGPGTRLTVL.

The genes are TRBV12-5 and TRBJ2-7; D possibly corresponds to TRBD1 (6 bases). Per the germline V gene, CDR1 is LGHNT and CDR2 is FRNRAP. The CDR3 consists of 12 residues. V was pared by 1 base and J by 6 bases, with 7 bases between. The CDR3, as DNA: TGTGCTAGTGGTTTGGGAGGGGGCGAGCAGTACTTC. It is translated as CASGLGGGEQYF.

The V call is TRBV7-2, the J call TRBJ2-7; D not resolved. Trimming stripped 5 bases from V and 0 bases from J, with 8 bases between. CDR3 length: 13 residues. CDR1 is SGHTA, CDR2 FQGNSA, per germline. The CDR3 spells CASSVPSSYEQYF. The DNA of the CDR3 is TGTGCCAGCAGCGTCCCTTCCTCCTACGAGCAGTACTTC.

This clone was detected only once. The chain uses TRBV19 and TRBJ1-5; maybe TRBD1 (6 bases). V was cut by 3 bases and J by 4 bases, with 16 bases left in between. This CDR3 is 16 amino acids long. CDR1 and CDR2 (germline): LNHDA, SQIVND (reference sequence). The CDR3 region is CASSMWDTHQNQPQHF. Here the CDR3 DNA reads TGTGCCAGTAGTATGTGGGACACCCACCAGAATCAGCCCCAGCATTTT.